Below, 18 T cell receptor beta chains from the same sample are listed, as sequenced in a study of cytomegalovirus exposure and HLA in healthy donors. With 60 Vbeta and 13 Jbeta primers, the PCR was carried out. Generated by immunoSEQ multiplex PCR, the TCRdb table keeps only in-frame clones and is missing some. Counted here are 120,000 or so clones, roughly four fifths occurring once; the ten biggest clones make up around 11%. Sequenced: PBMCs. Source of these receptors: a male donor in good health and CMV-seropositive.

This chain links TRBV19 with TRBJ2-3; TRBD2 agrees at 10 bases. This CDR3 comprises 17 residues. V lost 1 base, J lost 2 bases, and 6 bases stayed unmatched. The V gene's germline CDR1 is LNHDA and CDR2 SQIVND (reference sequence). This chain's CDR3 is CASSIVSGLAFTDTQYF. In DNA form, the CDR3 reads TGTGCCAGTAGTATAGTTTCGGGACTAGCGTTCACAGATACGCAGTATTTT.

The chain carries TRBV29-1 and TRBJ1-2; D not certain. Trimming removed 4 bases at V and 6 bases at J, with 9 bases between. The germline gives CDR1 SQVTM, CDR2 ANQGSEA. This CDR3 contains 11 residues. The CDR3 region has the DNA TGCAGCGTTGGGAGGGAACATGGCTACACCTTC. It codes for CSVGREHGYTF.

The J gene is TRBJ2-1, the V gene TRBV4-1, with D possibly matching TRBD1 (5 bases). The CDR3 extends over 15 amino acids. V lost 0 bases to trimming and J lost 13 bases, with 19 bases between them. CDR1 MGHRA and CDR2 YSYEKL come from the germline V gene. The CDR3 is CASSQDIRDFKGQFF. The CDR3 DNA reads as TGCGCCAGCAGCCAAGATATCAGGGATTTCAAGGGACAGTTCTTC.

Details on this clone: The sample carries other DNA sequences with the same CDR3. The rearrangement uses TRBV19 and TRBJ2-3; possibly TRBD1 for D (5 bases). This CDR3 region has 14 residues. V lost 6 bases and J 5 bases, leaving 15 bases between the germline ends. CDR1 is LNHDA, CDR2 SQIVND, per germline (reference sequence). CDR3 DNA: TGTGCCAGTAGGGGGCAGGGAAATAAAGATACGCAGTATTTT. It translates to CASRGQGNKDTQYF.

This chain connects TRBV27 to TRBJ1-6; no clear D. There are 13 residues in the CDR3. Germline CDR1 MNHEY, CDR2 SMNVEV (reference sequence). The ends were cut back, 6 bases at V and 7 bases at J, with 10 bases in the middle. CDR3 sequence reads: CASSYTGNSPLHF. CDR3 nucleotides: TGTGCCAGCAGCTACACGGGGAATTCACCCCTCCACTTT.

The rearrangement joins TRBV30 to TRBJ2-1; possible D gene TRBD2, 5 bases. The CDR3 is 15 amino acids. The germline CDR1 and CDR2 sequences are GTSNPN and SVGIG (reference sequence). Trimming stripped 0 bases from V and 8 bases from J, with 17 bases between. DNA of the CDR3: TGTGCCTGGAGTGTACGTGCGGGCAGAAAGGATGAGCAGTTCTTC. Translating gives CAWSVRAGRKDEQFF.

This chain links TRBV7-2 with TRBJ2-5; 8 bases fit TRBD2. The CDR3 runs to 13 residues. The germline gives CDR1 SGHTA, CDR2 FQGNSA. Germline trimming cut 3 bases from V and 3 bases from J; bases unmatched to any gene: 0. CDR3 in DNA: TGTGCCAGCAGCTTTAGCGGGGAAGAGACCCAGTACTTC. Its translation: CASSFSGEETQYF.

The genes are TRBV5-4 and TRBJ1-5, with 8 bases lining up with TRBD1. V was clipped by 0 bases and J by 4 bases; unmatched bases: 3. Germline V gives CDR1 SGHNT, CDR2 YYREEE (reference sequence). The CDR3 is 15 amino acids. This chain's CDR3 is CASSLGTGSNQPQHF. For the CDR3, the DNA is TGTGCCAGCAGCTTGGGGACAGGGAGTAATCAGCCCCAGCATTTT.

This chain links TRBV29-1 with TRBJ2-1, with 7 bases aligning to TRBD2. The V gene end was trimmed by 7 bases and the J gene end by 0 bases; junction bases not matched to a gene: 9. This CDR3 has 15 residues. CDR1 SQVTM and CDR2 ANQGSEA come from the germline V gene. This CDR3 is CSGGGGIGSYNEQFF. The CDR3 region has the DNA TGCAGCGGTGGGGGGGGGATAGGCTCCTACAATGAGCAGTTCTTC.

This sequence joins TRBV7-2 and TRBJ2-2; D gene ambiguous. V was clipped by 7 bases and J by 4 bases, with 16 bases between them. The CDR3 extends over 15 amino acids. Germline CDR1 reads SGHTA; CDR2 reads FQGNSA. The CDR3 DNA sequence: TGTGCCAGCACCTCGAATCCTGGTAGCACCGGGGAGCTGTTTTTT. Encoded protein: CASTSNPGSTGELFF.

The V gene is TRBV19, the J gene TRBJ1-1; 7 positions match TRBD1. The germline gives CDR1 LNHDA, CDR2 SQIVND (reference sequence). V trimming: 4 bases; J trimming: 5 bases; junction bases outside the gene matches: 10. The CDR3 totals 15 residues. Here the CDR3 reads CASSSGGGANTEAFF. DNA of the CDR3: TGTGCCAGTAGTAGCGGAGGGGGCGCGAATACTGAAGCTTTCTTT.

The rearrangement uses TRBV30 and TRBJ2-7, with no clear D. CDR3 length equals 15 residues. V was cut by 0 bases and J by 3 bases, with 15 bases left in between. Germline CDR1 and CDR2: GTSNPN and SVGIG (reference sequence). CDR3: CAWSVLNRPDYEQYF. In nucleotides, the CDR3 is TGTGCCTGGAGTGTACTCAACAGACCCGACTACGAGCAGTACTTC.

J is TRBJ2-4 and V is TRBV7-9; 11 bases are shared with TRBD2. This CDR3 has 14 amino acids. Germline V gene sequence: CDR1 SEHNR, CDR2 FQNEAQ (reference sequence). Trimming took 1 base from V and 13 from J; bases not matched to a gene: 6. The CDR3 sequence: CASSLGGLAGGQYF. CDR3 in DNA: TGTGCCAGCAGCTTAGGTGGACTAGCGGGCGGGCAGTACTTC.

This chain connects TRBV16 to TRBJ2-7; TRBD1 aligns across 7 bases. The J segment lost 2 bases and the V segment lost 4 bases, leaving 2 bases of the junction unmatched. The CDR3 runs to 13 residues. Germline V gene lookup returns CDR1 KGHSY and CDR2 FQNENV. The CDR3 here is CASSLGTAYEQYF. The CDR3 coding sequence is TGTGCCAGCAGCCTTGGGACAGCCTACGAGCAGTACTTC.

This clone was counted only a few times. The chain recombines TRBV13 with TRBJ2-7, with 11 nucleotides matching TRBD2. The CDR3 contains 15 residues. V was clipped by 8 bases and J by 6 bases; unmatched bases: 12. CDR1 is PRHDT and CDR2 is FYEKMQ in the germline V gene (reference sequence). The DNA of the CDR3 is TGTGCCAGCCTCCGTCTAGCGGGAGGCCTGAGCGAGCAGTACTTC. Its protein product is CASLRLAGGLSEQYF.

The chain couples TRBV6-6 to TRBJ2-7; D perhaps matches TRBD1 (5 bases). Germline assignment: CDR1 MNHNY and CDR2 SVGAGI (reference sequence). The length of the CDR3 is 13 residues. The germline V and J ends were trimmed by 4 bases and 3 bases, with 10 bases remaining between them. CDR3 in amino acids: CASSSRQFYEQYF. CDR3 DNA: TGTGCCAGCAGTTCCCGACAGTTCTACGAGCAGTACTTC.

CDR3 region: CASSPSGSAYEQFF. CDR3 coding DNA: TGCGCCAGCAGCCCTAGCGGGAGTGCCTATGAGCAGTTCTTC. The rearrangement links TRBV5-1 to TRBJ2-1, with 10 bases lining up with TRBD2. The junction had 6 bases not matched to a gene; V was cut back by 4 bases and J by 8 bases. The germline CDR1 and CDR2 sequences are SGHRS and YFSETQ. The CDR3 is 14 amino acids. The full variable domain, in which reference TRBV5-1 and TRBJ2-1 provide the parts outside the CDR3, is KAGVTQTPRYLIKTRGQQVTLSCSPISGHRSVSWYQQTPGQGLQFLFEYFSETQRNKGNFPGRFSGRQFSNSRSEMNVSTLELGDSALYLCASSPSGSAYEQFFGPGTRLTVL.

This clone was picked up a small number of times. The rearrangement joins TRBV27 to TRBJ2-7; 7 bases are shared with TRBD1. Germline lookup yields CDR1 MNHEY and CDR2 SMNVEV (reference sequence). CDR3 size: 13 residues. The V gene end was trimmed by 6 bases and the J gene end by 6 bases; junction bases not matched to a gene: 8. As DNA, the CDR3 is TGTGCCAGCAGCAAATCCAGGGGGTTCGAGCAGTACTTC. Its protein product is CASSKSRGFEQYF.